This T cell receptor beta chain was observed in a study of beta chain features in type 1 diabetes. For the study at large: Sorted cells from all samples, numbering approximately 110,000,000, were examined. Findings of the study overall: Although PCR might favor shorter templates, it would do so equally in patients and controls. High TCR expression in some cells could lead to their over-representation in cDNA sequencing. Across all four CD4+ subsets, people with type 1 diabetes showed modestly shorter TCRB CDR3s.

Sequencing targeted expressed TCRB transcripts, as all isolated RNA had been reverse transcribed. Assay used: immunoSEQ multiplex PCR; TCRdb lists only in-frame clones, some missing. The table records 600,000 to 750,000 clones, around an eighth of them present only once. This clone was detected only a few times. Its antigen is as yet unknown. Relative to the germline gene, one junction end is altered; a read error may explain this. The CDR3 runs to 12 residues. Germline V gives CDR1 SGHRS, CDR2 YFSETQ. Sorted populations all exceeded 98% purity. The chain couples TRBV5-1 to TRBJ1-2; TRBD1 might be the D (5 bases). What was sequenced was naive CD4+ T cells from blood. This clonotype was sampled from a man between 25 and 39 years old with type 1 diabetes. CDR3 DNA: TGCGCCAGCAGCTTGGAGGGACGAAGCGGATCCTTC. This translates into CASSLEGRSGSF. Full variable domain (missing parts from reference TRBV5-1 and TRBJ1-2): KAGVTQTPRYLIKTRGQQVTLSCSPISGHRSVSWYQQTPGQGLQFLFEYFSETQRNKGNFPGRFSGRQFSNSRSEMNVSTLELGDSALYLCASSLEGRSGSFGSGTRLTVV.